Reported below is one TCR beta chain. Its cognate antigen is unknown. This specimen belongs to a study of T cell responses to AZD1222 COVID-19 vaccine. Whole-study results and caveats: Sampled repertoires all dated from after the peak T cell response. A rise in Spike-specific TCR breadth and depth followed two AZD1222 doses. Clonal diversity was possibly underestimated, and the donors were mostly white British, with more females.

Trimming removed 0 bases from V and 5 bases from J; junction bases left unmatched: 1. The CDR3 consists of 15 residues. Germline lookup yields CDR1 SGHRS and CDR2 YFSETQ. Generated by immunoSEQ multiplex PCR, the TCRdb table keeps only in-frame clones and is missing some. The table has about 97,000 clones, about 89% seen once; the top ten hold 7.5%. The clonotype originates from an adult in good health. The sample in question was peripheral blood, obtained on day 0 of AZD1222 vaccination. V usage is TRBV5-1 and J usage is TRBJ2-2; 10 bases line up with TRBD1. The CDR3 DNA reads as TGCGCCAGCAGCTTGGGACAGGGGGCGACCGGGGAGCTGTTTTTT. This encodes CASSLGQGATGELFF.